Included here is one TCR beta chain sequence, with context. This sample stems from a study of blood T cell repertoires in COVID-19. In the study overall: T cells, B-cell-depleted T cells, or PBMCs provided the cDNA or gDNA that served as material.

The repertoire was sequenced with immunoSEQ multiplex PCR; TCRdb's copy has only in-frame clones and lacks some. The table has under 200,000 clones, around 83% seen once. Germline loops: CDR1 GTSNPN, CDR2 SVGIG (reference sequence). Trimming stripped 7 bases from V and 9 bases from J, with 16 bases between. The CDR3 sequence is 12 residues long. Sequencing was done on a sample of peripheral blood. The gene calls are TRBV30 and TRBJ2-1; perhaps TRBD2 as D (5 bases). The TCR was taken from a man aged 18 to 30 with acute or convalescent COVID-19. CDR3 in amino acids: CASHGESGEQFF. In nucleotides, the CDR3 is TGTGCCTCCCATGGGGAGTCGGGTGAGCAGTTCTTC.